The sequence of this T cell receptor beta chain was determined in a study of a mutant IDH1 vaccine in newly diagnosed glioma. For the study at large: Patients arrived already treated with radiotherapy, temozolomide, or both, most having had both.

This clone showed up just a few times. The antigen remains undetermined. The time point: week 11, during vaccination. The study gave 300 ug of mutant IDH1 20-mer peptide per vaccine dose, with topical imiquimod. Assay used: immunoSEQ multiplex PCR; TCRdb lists only in-frame clones, some missing. This table has around 66,000 clones, approximately 80% appearing once. The CDR3 runs to 14 residues. Trimming removed 1 base at V and 5 bases at J, with 9 bases between. The germline gives CDR1 MGHRA, CDR2 YSYEKL. This sequence joins TRBV4-1 and TRBJ1-5; D gene unclear. The material was PBMCs, obtained from a glioma patient whose treatment included an IDH1 peptide vaccine. This clonotype was sampled from a middle-aged man with glioma. CDR3 coding DNA: TGCGCCAGCAGCCAAGGGGGTTTGGATCAGCCCCAGCATTTT. The encoded protein is CASSQGGLDQPQHF.